These 31 T cell receptor beta chains were all obtained from the same sample, sequenced in a study of OX40 agonist ivuxolimab in advanced cancers. TCRdb's copy holds only in-frame clones and misses some; the assay was immunoSEQ multiplex PCR. The sample shows more than 25,000 clones, around 84% of them seen only once. The sequencing here drew on CD4+ or CD8+ T cells sorted from blood, taken in a trial of the OX40 agonist ivuxolimab. The origin of the receptors is an adult with an advanced solid tumor such as melanoma, head and neck, liver or kidney cancer.

The genes are TRBV28 and TRBJ2-1, with 8 bases identical to TRBD1. CDR3 length: 14 residues. V dropped 5 bases and J dropped 7; count of bases not matched to a gene: 7. The V gene's germline CDR1 is MDHEN and CDR2 SYDVKM. In nucleotides, the CDR3 is TGTGCCAGCAGTCCCCGACAGGGGTGGAATGAGCAGTTCTTC. Translation gives CASSPRQGWNEQFF.

The rearrangement uses TRBV7-9 and TRBJ2-3; no firm D call. Trimming took off 1 base at V and 1 base at J, with 9 bases between the two ends. The CDR3 extends over 15 amino acids. Germline V gives CDR1 SEHNR, CDR2 FQNEAQ (reference sequence). This CDR3 reads CASSLVAVRTDTQYF. The CDR3 DNA reads as TGTGCCAGCAGCTTAGTGGCGGTACGCACAGATACGCAGTATTTT.

The CDR3 is CASSETDNLNTEAFF. CDR3 DNA: TGTGCCAGCAGTGAAACGGACAATCTGAACACTGAAGCTTTCTTT. The chain joins TRBV2 to TRBJ1-1, with D possibly matching TRBD1 (5 bases). CDR1 and CDR2 from the germline V gene are SNHLY and FYNNEI. V lost 2 bases to trimming and J lost 0 bases, with 10 bases between them. This CDR3 has 15 amino acids. The full variable domain, its missing parts supplied by reference TRBV2 and TRBJ1-1, is EPEVTQTPSHQVTQMGQEVILRCVPISNHLYFYWYRQILGQKVEFLVSFYNNEISEKSEIFDDQFSVERPDGSNFTLKIRSTKLEDSAMYFCASSETDNLNTEAFFGQGTRLTVV.

This rearrangement joins TRBV19 to TRBJ2-2; the D is unclear. Between the trimmed V and J ends, which lost 11 bases and 11 bases, there was a span of 12 bases. Germline CDR1 reads LNHDA; CDR2 reads SQIVND (reference sequence). This CDR3 is built from 10 residues. CDR3 DNA: TGTGCCTCCTCCTCTGGCGAGCTGTTTTTT. As protein: CASSSGELFF.

The chain carries TRBV5-4 and TRBJ1-2; TRBD1 is a possible D gene (6 bases). The CDR3 totals 14 residues. From germline, CDR1 is SGHNT and CDR2 YYREEE (reference sequence). Trimming took off 3 bases at V and 8 bases at J, with 17 bases between the two ends. The CDR3 here is CASSWESGGRGYTF. The CDR3 DNA sequence: TGTGCCAGCAGCTGGGAGTCGGGGGGCAGGGGCTACACCTTC.

This clone has only a few counts. CDR3 DNA: TGTGCCACCAGCACTAGCAGTGAGCACGGTGGCTACACCTTC. It is translated as CATSTSSEHGGYTF. The chain recombines TRBV15 with TRBJ1-2; no clear D. Germline loops: CDR1 LNHNV, CDR2 YYDKDF (reference sequence). There are 14 residues in the CDR3. With 4 bases removed from V and 7 bases from J, the gap between germline ends came to 16 bases.

The chain uses TRBV6-5 and TRBJ1-1; D is undetermined. Germline loops: CDR1 MNHEY, CDR2 SVGAGI. The V end lost 5 bases, the J end lost 2 bases, and 9 bases lay between the germline ends. This CDR3 region has 13 residues. For the CDR3, the DNA is TGTGCCAGCAGTACCCGTTCTAACACTGAAGCTTTCTTT. Translated, it gives CASSTRSNTEAFF.

The table lists this clone with a few counts. The genes are TRBV21-1 and TRBJ1-1. TRBV21-1 has pseudogene status. The CDR3 is 12 residues long. CDR3 loop: CARPGEGTEAFF. The CDR3 bases are TGTGCCCGCCCAGGGGAGGGCACTGAAGCTTTCTTT.

The chain employs TRBV19 and TRBJ1-2; D may be TRBD1 (6 bases). V was trimmed by 7 bases and J by 0 bases, leaving 15 bases between them. The CDR3 sequence is 15 residues long. From germline, CDR1 is LNHDA and CDR2 SQIVND (reference sequence). CDR3 nucleotide sequence: TGTGCCAGTAATCCTAGTGGGGGGCCTAACTATGGCTACACCTTC. It translates to CASNPSGGPNYGYTF.

This rearrangement joins TRBV6-6 to TRBJ2-7; TRBD2 is a possible D gene (6 bases). V was shortened by 3 bases and J by 7 bases, with 19 bases between the two germline ends. The germline V gene encodes CDR1 MNHNY and CDR2 SVGAGI (reference sequence). This CDR3 is 15 amino acids long. The CDR3 DNA sequence: TGTGCCAGCAGTTATTTTGGCAGGGAGGATCTTGAGCAGTACTTC. This codes for CASSYFGREDLEQYF.

The chain recombines TRBV6-5 with TRBJ2-3; possibly TRBD2 for D (6 bases). Per the germline V gene, CDR1 is MNHEY and CDR2 is SVGAGI. CDR3 size: 15 residues. V was clipped by 0 bases and J by 1 base, with 8 bases between them. The CDR3 here is CASSYSRGGTDTQYF. The CDR3 bases are TGTGCCAGCAGTTACTCGCGGGGAGGCACAGATACGCAGTATTTT.

This rearrangement joins TRBV27 to TRBJ2-7; TRBD2 is a possible D gene (6 bases). This CDR3 is built from 17 residues. V was trimmed by 2 bases and J by 3 bases, leaving 20 bases between them. Germline-derived CDR1 and CDR2 are MNHEY and SMNVEV (reference sequence). The CDR3 here is CASSLLVSRGAVYEQYF. The CDR3 bases are TGTGCCAGCAGTTTACTGGTCTCGCGCGGGGCCGTCTACGAGCAGTACTTC.

V usage is TRBV19 and J usage is TRBJ1-4; D is unclear. The ends were cut back, 1 base at V and 15 bases at J, with 15 bases in the middle. Germline V gene data show CDR1 as LNHDA and CDR2 as SQIVND (reference sequence). CDR3 length: 13 amino acids. This chain's CDR3 is CASSIGLMRALFF. The DNA of the CDR3 is TGTGCCAGTAGTATAGGTCTGATGCGGGCTTTGTTTTTT.

The V call is TRBV15, the J call TRBJ2-5; TRBD2 agrees at 11 bases. The V gene end was trimmed by 6 bases and the J gene end by 1 base; junction bases not matched to a gene: 1. Germline V gives CDR1 LNHNV, CDR2 YYDKDF (reference sequence). The CDR3 is made up of 14 amino acids. The CDR3 region is CATRGTSGQETQYF. The CDR3 DNA reads as TGTGCCACCAGGGGGACTAGCGGCCAAGAGACCCAGTACTTC.

This clone was found a few times. The CDR3 DNA is TGTGCCAGCAGCTTAGAACGGGGACAGAGCTCCTACGAGCAGTACTTC. This gives the protein CASSLERGQSSYEQYF. V is TRBV7-9 and J is TRBJ2-7, with 7 positions matching TRBD1. The CDR3 is 16 amino acids. CDR1 is SEHNR, CDR2 FQNEAQ, per germline (reference sequence). V shed 1 base, J shed 0 bases, and the junction held 6 bases outside the gene matches.

This clone was seen a handful of times. The chain carries TRBV14 and TRBJ2-1; unclear D gene. V was cut by 2 bases and J by 12 bases, with 11 bases left in between. Germline V gene lookup returns CDR1 SGHDN and CDR2 FVKESK. This CDR3 has 12 residues. The CDR3 nucleotides read TGTGCCAGCAGCCAACTTCACCTCGGGCAGTTCTTC. Translating it yields CASSQLHLGQFF.

The rearrangement uses TRBV13 and TRBJ1-4, with D possibly matching TRBD1 (6 bases). The V gene lost 2 bases and the J gene lost 7 bases, with 11 bases spanning the gap. Germline CDR1 is PRHDT and CDR2 is FYEKMQ (reference sequence). The CDR3 length is 14 residues. The CDR3 region is CASSLRGAGEKLFF. In nucleotides, the CDR3 is TGTGCCAGCAGCTTAAGGGGGGCTGGTGAAAAACTGTTTTTT. The complete variable domain, with remaining parts taken from reference TRBV13 and TRBJ1-4, reads AAGVIQSPRHLIKEKRETATLKCYPIPRHDTVYWYQQGPGQDPQFLISFYEKMQSDKGSIPDRFSAQQFSDYHSELNMSSLELGDSALYFCASSLRGAGEKLFFGSGTQLSVL.

Points on this clone: The sample holds other DNA sequences that translate to the same CDR3. The rearrangement links TRBV9 to TRBJ2-1, with 14 bases fitting TRBD2. Trimming took 2 bases from V and 8 from J; bases not matched to a gene: 3. CDR3 length equals 15 residues. Germline CDR1 SGDLS, CDR2 YYNGEE. This chain's CDR3 is CASSVGGLAGDEQFF. The DNA for the CDR3 is TGTGCCAGCAGCGTCGGGGGACTAGCGGGAGATGAGCAGTTCTTC.

J is TRBJ2-5 and V is TRBV14; possible D gene TRBD1, 5 bases. The CDR3 is 13 residues long. Germline CDR1 is SGHDN and CDR2 is FVKESK. V was shortened by 2 bases and J by 2 bases, with 6 bases between the two germline ends. The CDR3 DNA sequence: TGTGCCAGCAGCCAATGGACACAAGAGACCCAGTACTTC. Translated: CASSQWTQETQYF.

V and J are TRBV7-9 and TRBJ1-4; TRBD1 might be the D (6 bases). Looked up from germline, CDR1 is SEHNR and CDR2 is FQNEAQ (reference sequence). This CDR3 is built from 17 residues. V was cut by 10 bases and J by 0 bases, with 21 bases left in between. CDR3 protein: CATLRGGHYATNEKLFF. CDR3 sequence (DNA): TGTGCCACCCTGAGGGGGGGTCATTATGCAACTAATGAAAAACTGTTTTTT.

This clone turned up a few times. The V call is TRBV10-3, the J call TRBJ1-6, with D unclear. Germline loops: CDR1 ENHRY, CDR2 SYGVKD. Trimming left V 2 bases short and J 7 bases short, with 6 bases between. This CDR3 has 13 amino acids. CDR3 region: CAISEEQNSPLHF. CDR3 DNA: TGTGCCATCAGTGAGGAGCAGAATTCACCCCTCCACTTT.

The chain joins TRBV11-2 to TRBJ2-3; TRBD2 matches at 15 bases. Germline V gives CDR1 SGHAT, CDR2 FQNNGV. V gave up 5 bases and J gave up 3 bases; unmatched junction bases: 9. The length of the CDR3 is 18 residues. CDR3 DNA: TGTGCCAGCAGCCCCGCCCCCGGGACTAGCGGGAGGACAGATACGCAGTATTTT. Translation gives CASSPAPGTSGRTDTQYF.

The chain couples TRBV7-9 to TRBJ1-3; D remains ambiguous. The CDR3 spans 16 residues. The V and J ends lost 3 bases and 4 bases respectively, with 16 bases between them. Germline V lookup: CDR1 SEHNR, CDR2 FQNEAQ (reference sequence). The CDR3 loop is CASSFDLDSTGNTIYF. As DNA, the CDR3 is TGTGCCAGCAGCTTCGACCTTGATTCGACGGGAAACACCATATATTTT.

The genes are TRBV11-3 and TRBJ2-7, with D possibly called TRBD1 or TRBD2 (5 bases each). CDR1 SGHNT and CDR2 YENEEA come from the germline V gene. V was cut by 5 bases and J by 3 bases, with 20 bases left in between. The CDR3 loop spans 16 amino acids. For the CDR3, the DNA is TGTGCCAGCAGCCCGGGGCGCGGGTCATTTCTCTACGAGCAGTACTTC. This codes for CASSPGRGSFLYEQYF.

The gene calls are TRBV14 and TRBJ2-6, with a weak D call TRBD2 (5 bases). The CDR3 runs 17 residues. Trimming removed 3 bases from V and 0 bases from J, with 12 bases in between. The V gene's germline CDR1 is SGHDN and CDR2 FVKESK. The CDR3 loop is CASSQTILSSGANVLTF. The CDR3 nucleotides are TGTGCCAGCAGCCAGACTATACTTAGCTCTGGGGCCAACGTCCTGACTTTC.

J is TRBJ1-2 and V is TRBV9; D may be TRBD1 (5 bases). Trimming pared 6 bases from V and 3 bases from J, leaving 15 bases between. Per the germline V gene, CDR1 is SGDLS and CDR2 is YYNGEE. The CDR3 extends over 14 amino acids. This chain's CDR3 is CASTLGVPDYGYTF. The CDR3 region has the DNA TGTGCCAGCACCTTAGGGGTCCCCGACTATGGCTACACCTTC.

The chain is built from TRBV14 and TRBJ2-2; D is uncertain. Germline CDR1 reads SGHDN; CDR2 reads FVKESK. The CDR3 spans 16 residues. V was pared by 0 bases and J by 5 bases, with 13 bases between. The CDR3 is CASSQDIGRTTGELFF. CDR3 sequence (DNA): TGTGCCAGCAGCCAAGATATCGGCAGAACAACCGGGGAGCTGTTTTTT.

The table lists this clone with a count of one. The chain's CDR3 is CASSASGMFRETQYF. CDR3 bases: TGTGCCAGCAGTGCTAGCGGGATGTTTAGAGAGACCCAGTACTTC. This chain joins TRBV6-1 and TRBJ2-5; 9 bases are shared with TRBD2. Germline V gene sequence: CDR1 MNHNS, CDR2 SASEGT. The CDR3 covers 15 residues. V gave up 4 bases and J gave up 4 bases; unmatched junction bases: 7.

This clone was seen once. The V and J genes are TRBV29-1 and TRBJ1-1; the D gene is possibly TRBD1 (6 bases). The ends were cut back, 5 bases at V and 5 bases at J, with 15 bases in the middle. Germline V gene sequence: CDR1 SQVTM, CDR2 ANQGSEA. This CDR3 is built from 13 residues. The CDR3, as DNA: TGCAGCGTTCAGTACAGGGAGGGTACTGAAGCTTTCTTT. This codes for CSVQYREGTEAFF. Looking up the rest from reference TRBV29-1 and TRBJ1-1 gives the full variable domain: SAVISQKPSRDICQRGTSLTIQCQVDSQVTMMFWYRQQPGQSLTLIATANQGSEATYESGFVIDKFPISRPNLTFSTLTVSNMSPEDSSIYLCSVQYREGTEAFFGQGTRLTVV.

This rearrangement joins TRBV27 to TRBJ2-3; D is perhaps TRBD2 (5 bases). Germline assignment: CDR1 MNHEY and CDR2 SMNVEV (reference sequence). V was clipped by 6 bases and J by 5 bases, with 9 bases between them. This CDR3 has 12 amino acids. CDR3 sequence: CASSLLGDTQYF. The DNA for the CDR3 is TGTGCCAGCAGCCTACTAGGAGATACGCAGTATTTT.

The V call is TRBV2, the J call TRBJ2-3; either TRBD1 or TRBD2 may fit D (5 bases each). Trimming left V 3 bases short and J 0 bases short, with 19 bases between. The germline V gene encodes CDR1 SNHLY and CDR2 FYNNEI. This CDR3 comprises 18 residues. The CDR3 DNA reads as TGTGCCAGCAGTGATATGTCCCGGGACCTATCTAGCACAGATACGCAGTATTTT. It specifies CASSDMSRDLSSTDTQYF.